Here is one T cell receptor beta chain with its context. Trimming removed 3 bases at V and 2 bases at J, with 15 bases between. Per the germline V gene, CDR1 is SEHNR and CDR2 is FQNEAQ (reference sequence). The CDR3 runs to 16 residues. Study donors comprised healthy, HIV-negative adults devoid of recent acute infection or vaccination. The source of the sample is a study of shared clonotypes between healthy human individuals. For every subset, genomic DNA was evenly distributed across several immunoSEQ plates. Generated by immunoSEQ multiplex PCR, the TCRdb table keeps only in-frame clones and is missing some. The sample lists millions of clones, more than 90% occurring once.

This clonotype was obtained from a man aged 18 to 30 in good health. Input material: naive CD4+ T cells sorted from blood. This sample's subset: CD45RA+ positively selected. This chain links TRBV7-9 with TRBJ2-3; D may be TRBD1 (5 bases). The DNA for the CDR3 is TGTGCCAGCAGCTTGCGAAGGCCAGGGCTCACAGATACGCAGTATTTT. Its translation: CASSLRRPGLTDTQYF.